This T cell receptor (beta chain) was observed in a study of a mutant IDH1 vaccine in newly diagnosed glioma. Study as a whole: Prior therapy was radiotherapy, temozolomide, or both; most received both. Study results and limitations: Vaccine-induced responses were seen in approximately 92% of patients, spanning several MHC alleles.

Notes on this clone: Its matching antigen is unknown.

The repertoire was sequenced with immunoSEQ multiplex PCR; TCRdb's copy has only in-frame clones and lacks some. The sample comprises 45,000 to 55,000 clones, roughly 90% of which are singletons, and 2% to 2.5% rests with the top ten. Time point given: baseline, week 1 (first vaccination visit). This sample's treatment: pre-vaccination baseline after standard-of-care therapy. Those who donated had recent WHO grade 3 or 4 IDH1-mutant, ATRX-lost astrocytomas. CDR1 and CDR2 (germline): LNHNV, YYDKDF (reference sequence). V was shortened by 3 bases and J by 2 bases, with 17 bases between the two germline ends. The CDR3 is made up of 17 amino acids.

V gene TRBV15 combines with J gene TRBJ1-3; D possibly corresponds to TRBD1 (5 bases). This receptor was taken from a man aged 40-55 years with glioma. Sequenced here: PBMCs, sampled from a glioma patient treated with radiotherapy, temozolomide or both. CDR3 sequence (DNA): TGTGCCACCAGCAGGGGACTCGAGATCTGGGCTGGAAACACCATATATTTT. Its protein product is CATSRGLEIWAGNTIYF.